This passage covers 2 T cell receptor beta chains from one sample sequenced in a study of T cell responses to AZD1222 COVID-19 vaccine. Sequencing was performed with immunoSEQ multiplex PCR; in TCRdb, only in-frame clones are kept and a portion is missing. The data show about 70,000 clones, roughly 84% seen once. The input for sequencing was peripheral blood, taken on day 0 of AZD1222 vaccination. Receptors were obtained from an adult in good health.

This clone appeared a few times. V usage is TRBV9 and J usage is TRBJ2-7, with TRBD2 as a possible D gene (5 bases). The germline gives CDR1 SGDLS, CDR2 YYNGEE. CDR3 size: 15 residues. V was shortened by 0 bases and J by 5 bases, with 15 bases between the two germline ends. CDR3 nucleotide sequence: TGTGCCAGCAGCGTAGGGCACGGGGTAATCGACGAGCAGTACTTC. It specifies CASSVGHGVIDEQYF.

The rearrangement uses TRBV15 and TRBJ1-5; 9 nucleotides match TRBD1. The CDR3 runs to 17 residues. The V gene end was trimmed by 2 bases and the J gene end by 4 bases; junction bases not matched to a gene: 9. Germline assignment: CDR1 LNHNV and CDR2 YYDKDF (reference sequence). CDR3 sequence (DNA): TGTGCCACCAGCAGAACAAACAGGGGGCAGAGGAATCAGCCCCAGCATTTT. Residues: CATSRTNRGQRNQPQHF. Looking up the rest from reference TRBV15 and TRBJ1-5 gives the full variable domain: DAMVIQNPRYQVTQFGKPVTLSCSQTLNHNVMYWYQQKSSQAPKLLFHYYDKDFNNEADTPDNFQSRRPNTSFCFLDIRSPGLGDTAMYLCATSRTNRGQRNQPQHFGDGTRLSIL.